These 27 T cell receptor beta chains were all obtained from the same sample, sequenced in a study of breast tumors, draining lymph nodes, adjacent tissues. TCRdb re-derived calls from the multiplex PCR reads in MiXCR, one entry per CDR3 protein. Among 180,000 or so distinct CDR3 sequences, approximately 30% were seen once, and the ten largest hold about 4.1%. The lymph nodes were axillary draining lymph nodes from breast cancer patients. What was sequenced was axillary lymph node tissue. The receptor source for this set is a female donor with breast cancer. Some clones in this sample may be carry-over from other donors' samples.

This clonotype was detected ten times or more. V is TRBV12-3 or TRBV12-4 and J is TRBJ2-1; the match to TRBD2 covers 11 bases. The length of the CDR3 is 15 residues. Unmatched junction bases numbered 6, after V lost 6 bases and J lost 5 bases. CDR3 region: CASSLSGGANNEQFF. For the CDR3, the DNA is TGTGCCAGCAGCCTTAGCGGGGGGGCCAACAATGAGCAGTTCTTC.

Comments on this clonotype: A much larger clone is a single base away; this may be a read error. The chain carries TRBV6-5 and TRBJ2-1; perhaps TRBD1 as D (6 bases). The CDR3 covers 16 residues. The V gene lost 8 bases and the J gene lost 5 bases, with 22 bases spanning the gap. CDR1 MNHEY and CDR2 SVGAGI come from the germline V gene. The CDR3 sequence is CASGATPLNRDNEQFF. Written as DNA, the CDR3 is TGTGCCAGCGGTGCAACCCCACTGAACAGGGACAATGAGCAGTTCTTC.

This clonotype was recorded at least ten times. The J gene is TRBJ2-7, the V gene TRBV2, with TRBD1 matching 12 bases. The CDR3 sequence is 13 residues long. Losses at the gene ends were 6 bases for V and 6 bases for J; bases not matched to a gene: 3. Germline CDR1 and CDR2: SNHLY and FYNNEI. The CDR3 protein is CASRRDRGREQYF. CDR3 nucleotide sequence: TGTGCCAGCAGGAGGGACAGGGGGCGCGAGCAGTACTTC.

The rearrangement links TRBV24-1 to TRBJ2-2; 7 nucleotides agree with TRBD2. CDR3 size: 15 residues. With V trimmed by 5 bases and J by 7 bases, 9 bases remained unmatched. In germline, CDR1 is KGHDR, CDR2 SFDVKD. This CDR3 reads CATSGGGTLRGELFF. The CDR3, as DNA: TGTGCCACCAGTGGGGGAGGGACTTTGCGCGGGGAGCTGTTTTTT.

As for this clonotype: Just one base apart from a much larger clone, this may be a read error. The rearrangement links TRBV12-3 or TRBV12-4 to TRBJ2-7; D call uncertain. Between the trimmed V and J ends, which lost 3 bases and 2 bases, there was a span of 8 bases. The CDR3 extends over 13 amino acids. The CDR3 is CASSFSMPYEQYF. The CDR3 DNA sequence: TGTGCCAGCAGTTTTAGTATGCCCTACGAGCAGTACTTC.

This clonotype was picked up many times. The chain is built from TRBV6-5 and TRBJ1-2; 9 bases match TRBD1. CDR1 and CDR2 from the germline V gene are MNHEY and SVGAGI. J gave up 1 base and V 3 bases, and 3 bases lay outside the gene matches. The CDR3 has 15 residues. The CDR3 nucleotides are TGTGCCAGCAGTTATGACAGGGGGTTTAACTATGGCTACACCTTC. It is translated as CASSYDRGFNYGYTF.

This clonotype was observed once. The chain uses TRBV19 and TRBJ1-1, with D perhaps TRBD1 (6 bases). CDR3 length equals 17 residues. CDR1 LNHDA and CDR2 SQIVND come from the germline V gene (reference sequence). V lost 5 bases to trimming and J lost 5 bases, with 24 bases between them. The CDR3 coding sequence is TGTGCCAGTAGTTTGAGTTTCGGGGGGGGGCGGATTACTGAAGCTTTCTTT. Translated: CASSLSFGGGRITEAFF.

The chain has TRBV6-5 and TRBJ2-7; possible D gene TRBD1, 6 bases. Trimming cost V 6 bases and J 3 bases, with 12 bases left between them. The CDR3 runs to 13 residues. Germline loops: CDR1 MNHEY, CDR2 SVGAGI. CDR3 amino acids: CASRPTGRYEQYF. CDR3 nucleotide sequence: TGTGCCAGCAGGCCCACAGGGCGCTACGAGCAGTACTTC.

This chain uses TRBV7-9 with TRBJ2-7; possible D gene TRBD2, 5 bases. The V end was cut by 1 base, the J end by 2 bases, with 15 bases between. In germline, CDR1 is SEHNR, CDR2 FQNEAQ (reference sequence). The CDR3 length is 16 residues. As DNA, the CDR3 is TGTGCCAGCAGCTTAGTTCGAGAGGGCTACACCTACGAGCAGTACTTC. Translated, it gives CASSLVREGYTYEQYF.

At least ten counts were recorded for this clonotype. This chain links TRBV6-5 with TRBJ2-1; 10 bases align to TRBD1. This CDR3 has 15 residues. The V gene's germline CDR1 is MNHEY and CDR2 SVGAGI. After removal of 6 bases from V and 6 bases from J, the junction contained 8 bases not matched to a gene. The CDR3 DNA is TGTGCCAGCAGAACCGGGACAGGGGTAAGCAATGAGCAGTTCTTC. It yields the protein CASRTGTGVSNEQFF.

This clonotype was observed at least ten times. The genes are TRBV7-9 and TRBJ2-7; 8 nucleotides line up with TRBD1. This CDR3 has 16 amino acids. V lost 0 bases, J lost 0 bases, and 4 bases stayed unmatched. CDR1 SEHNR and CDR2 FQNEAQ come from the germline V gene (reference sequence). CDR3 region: CASSLARDRSSYEQYF. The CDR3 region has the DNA TGTGCCAGCAGCTTAGCGAGGGACAGGAGCTCCTACGAGCAGTACTTC.

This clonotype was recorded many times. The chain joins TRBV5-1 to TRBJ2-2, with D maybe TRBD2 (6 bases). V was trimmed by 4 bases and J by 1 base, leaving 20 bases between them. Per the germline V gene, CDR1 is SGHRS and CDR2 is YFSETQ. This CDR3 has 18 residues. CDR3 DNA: TGCGCCAGCAGCCCCGGTCGTATGGCTAGCGTGAACACCGGGGAGCTGTTTTTT. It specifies CASSPGRMASVNTGELFF. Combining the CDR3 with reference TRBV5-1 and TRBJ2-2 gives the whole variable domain KAGVTQTPRYLIKTRGQQVTLSCSPISGHRSVSWYQQTPGQGLQFLFEYFSETQRNKGNFPGRFSGRQFSNSRSEMNVSTLELGDSALYLCASSPGRMASVNTGELFFGEGSRLTVL.

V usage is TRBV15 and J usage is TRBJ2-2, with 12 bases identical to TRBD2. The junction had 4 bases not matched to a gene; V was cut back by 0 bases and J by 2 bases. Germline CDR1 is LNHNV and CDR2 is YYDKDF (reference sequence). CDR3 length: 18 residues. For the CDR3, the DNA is TGTGCCACCAGCAGAGATTCTAGCGGGGGGGAAAACACCGGGGAGCTGTTTTTT. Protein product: CATSRDSSGGENTGELFF.

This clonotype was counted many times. CDR3 coding DNA: TGCGCCAGCAGCTTGGAAGGGTCCCACAATGAGCAGTTCTTC. It is translated as CASSLEGSHNEQFF. The genes are TRBV5-1 and TRBJ2-1; D remains ambiguous. CDR1 is SGHRS, CDR2 YFSETQ, per germline. Trimming removed 0 bases at V and 5 bases at J, with 9 bases between. The CDR3 loop spans 14 amino acids.

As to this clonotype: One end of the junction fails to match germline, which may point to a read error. CDR3 in DNA: TGTGCCATCGGTGAGCTGATAGGGGGCGCAGGTTCACCCCTCCACTTT. This sequence encodes CAIGELIGGAGSPLHF. The rearrangement links TRBV10-3 to TRBJ1-6, with 7 bases aligning to TRBD1. This CDR3 region has 16 residues. The germline V gene encodes CDR1 ENHRY and CDR2 SYGVKD.

The chain's CDR3 is CASSEGPRNEHF. DNA of the CDR3: TGTGCCAGCAGCGAGGGTCCTCGGAACGAGCATTTT. The rearrangement uses TRBV9 and TRBJ1-5; D gene unclear. V was pared by 3 bases and J by 14 bases, with 15 bases between. The CDR3 contains 12 residues. Per germline, CDR1 SGDLS and CDR2 YYNGEE.

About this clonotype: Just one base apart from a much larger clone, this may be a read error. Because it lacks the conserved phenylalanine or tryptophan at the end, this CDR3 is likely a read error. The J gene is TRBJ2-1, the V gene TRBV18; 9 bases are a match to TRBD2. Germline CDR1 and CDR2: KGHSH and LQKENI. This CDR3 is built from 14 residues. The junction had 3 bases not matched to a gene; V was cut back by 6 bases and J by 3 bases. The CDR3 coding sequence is TGTGCCAGCTCCGAGACTAGCGGCTACAATGAGCAGTTCTCC. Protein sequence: CASSETSGYNEQFS.

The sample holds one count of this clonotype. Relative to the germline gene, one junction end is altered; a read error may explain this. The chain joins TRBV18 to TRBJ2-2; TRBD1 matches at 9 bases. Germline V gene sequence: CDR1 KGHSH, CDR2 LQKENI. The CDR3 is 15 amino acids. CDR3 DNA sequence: TGTGCCGGCTCACCAACAGGGGGCTTCACCGGGGAGCTGTTTTTT. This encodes CAGSPTGGFTGELFF.

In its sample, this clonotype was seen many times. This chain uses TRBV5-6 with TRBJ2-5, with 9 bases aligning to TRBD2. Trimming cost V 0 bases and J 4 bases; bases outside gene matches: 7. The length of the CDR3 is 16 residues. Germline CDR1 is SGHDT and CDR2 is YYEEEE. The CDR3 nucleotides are TGTGCCAGCAGCTTGGAGTCTAGCGGGGAGGGAGAGACCCAGTACTTC. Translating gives CASSLESSGEGETQYF.

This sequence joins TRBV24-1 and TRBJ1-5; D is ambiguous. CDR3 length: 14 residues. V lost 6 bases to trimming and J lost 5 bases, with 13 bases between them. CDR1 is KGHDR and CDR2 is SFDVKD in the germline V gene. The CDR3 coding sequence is TGTGCCACCAGTTGTACGGGCGGCCATCAGCCCCAGCATTTT. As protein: CATSCTGGHQPQHF.

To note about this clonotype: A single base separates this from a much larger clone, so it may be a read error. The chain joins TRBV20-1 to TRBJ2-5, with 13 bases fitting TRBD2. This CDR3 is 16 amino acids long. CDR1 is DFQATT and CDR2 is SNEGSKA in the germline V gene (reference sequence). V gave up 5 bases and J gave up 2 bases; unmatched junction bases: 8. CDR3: CSAGWTSGGTQETQYF. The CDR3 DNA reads TGCAGTGCTGGGTGGACTAGCGGGGGAACACAAGAGACCCAGTACTTC.

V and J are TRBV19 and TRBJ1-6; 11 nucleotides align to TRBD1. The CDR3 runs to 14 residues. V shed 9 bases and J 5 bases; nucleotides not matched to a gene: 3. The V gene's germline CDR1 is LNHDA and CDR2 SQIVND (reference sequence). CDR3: CASGQGANNSPLHF. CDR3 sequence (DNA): TGTGCCAGCGGACAGGGGGCGAATAATTCACCCCTCCACTTT.

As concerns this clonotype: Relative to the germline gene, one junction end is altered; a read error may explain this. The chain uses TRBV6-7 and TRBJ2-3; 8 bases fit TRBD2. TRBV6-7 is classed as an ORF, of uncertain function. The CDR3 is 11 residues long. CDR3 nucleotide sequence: TGTGCCAGCAGCCCGGGGGGGCGGTCTTTCTTT. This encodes CASSPGGRSFF.

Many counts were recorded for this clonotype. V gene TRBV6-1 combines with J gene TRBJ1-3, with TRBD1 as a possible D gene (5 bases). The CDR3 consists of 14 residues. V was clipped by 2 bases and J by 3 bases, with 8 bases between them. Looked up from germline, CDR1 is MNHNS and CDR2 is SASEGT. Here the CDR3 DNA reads TGTGCCAGCAGTGAACAGGGAGGTGGAAACACCATATATTTT. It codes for CASSEQGGGNTIYF.

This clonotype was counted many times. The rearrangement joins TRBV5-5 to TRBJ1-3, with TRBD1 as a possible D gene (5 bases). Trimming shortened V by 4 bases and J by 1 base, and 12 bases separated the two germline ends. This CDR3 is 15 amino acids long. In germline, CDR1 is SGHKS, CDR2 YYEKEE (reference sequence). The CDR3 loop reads CASSLRGDSGNTIYF. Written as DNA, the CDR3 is TGTGCCAGCAGCCTACGGGGGGATTCTGGAAACACCATATATTTT.

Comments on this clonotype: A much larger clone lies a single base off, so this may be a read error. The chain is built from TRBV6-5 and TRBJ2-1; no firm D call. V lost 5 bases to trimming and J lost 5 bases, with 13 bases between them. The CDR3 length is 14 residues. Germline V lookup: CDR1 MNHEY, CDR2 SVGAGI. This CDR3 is CASSHGGIHNEQFF. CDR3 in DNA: TGTGCCAGCAGTCACGGTGGCATCCACAATGAGCAGTTCTTC.

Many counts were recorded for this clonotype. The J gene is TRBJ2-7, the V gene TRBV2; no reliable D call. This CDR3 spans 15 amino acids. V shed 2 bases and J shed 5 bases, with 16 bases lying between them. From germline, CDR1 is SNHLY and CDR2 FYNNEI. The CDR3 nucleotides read TGTGCCAGCAGTGAAAGTACCGCCATCTCTAACGAGCAGTACTTC. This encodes CASSESTAISNEQYF.